The clone carrying this TCR beta chain is medium-sized within its sample. Its antigen is currently unknown. This record belongs to a study of spatial heterogeneity in lung cancer. Looking at the study overall: Within tumor regions, the number of TCR transcripts tracked closely with a T cell module score obtained from matched bulk RNA-seq. Study conclusions and caveats: Tallies of expanded TCRs, which were sorted into ubiquitous and regional groups, correlated with counts of ubiquitous and regional nonsynonymous mutations, respectively. Tumor mutation count correlated with how many alpha and beta TCRs expanded intratumorally.

Time point given: sample taken at primary tumor resection. Donors were some 72 untreated early-stage non-small cell lung cancer patients. Sequencing covered unsorted whole RNA taken from tumor, nontumor lung or frozen PBMC. In TCRdb, the 5' RACE reads were re-called with MiXCR into one record per CDR3 protein. The sample records about 5,700 distinct CDR3 sequences, about an eighth being singletons. The CDR3 contains 12 residues. V trimming: 5 bases; J trimming: 12 bases; junction bases outside the gene matches: 3. Germline V gene sequence: CDR1 SGHTA, CDR2 FQGTGA. The sample in question was lung tumor tissue, obtained at surgery. The origin of this receptor is a female donor with early-stage non-small cell lung cancer. V usage is TRBV7-3 and J usage is TRBJ2-1; 11 bases are shared with TRBD2. The DNA for the CDR3 is TGTGCCAGCAGCGGTCTAGCGGGAGGGCAGTTCTTC. Translating it yields CASSGLAGGQFF.